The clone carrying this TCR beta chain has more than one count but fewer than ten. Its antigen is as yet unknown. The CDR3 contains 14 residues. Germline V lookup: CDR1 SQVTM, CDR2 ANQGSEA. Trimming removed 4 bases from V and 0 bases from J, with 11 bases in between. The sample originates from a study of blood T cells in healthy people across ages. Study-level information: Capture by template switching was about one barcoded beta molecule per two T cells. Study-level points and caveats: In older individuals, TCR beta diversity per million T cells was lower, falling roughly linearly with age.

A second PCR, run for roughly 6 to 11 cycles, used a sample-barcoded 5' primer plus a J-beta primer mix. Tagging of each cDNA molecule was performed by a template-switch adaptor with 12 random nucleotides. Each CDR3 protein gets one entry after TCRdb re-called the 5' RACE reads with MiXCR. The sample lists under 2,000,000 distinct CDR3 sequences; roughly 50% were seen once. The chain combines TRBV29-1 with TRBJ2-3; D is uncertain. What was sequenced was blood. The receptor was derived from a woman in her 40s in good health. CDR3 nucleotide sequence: TGCAGCGTTGCTCCGGATACTAGCACAGATACGCAGTATTTT. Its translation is CSVAPDTSTDTQYF.